This T cell receptor beta chain was recorded in a study of T-cell memory formation after mild COVID-19. Study-level information: Largely donor-specific TCR clusters were found. General study results and limits: The SARS-CoV-2 specificity of second-wave clones reaching peak at day 37 remained unverified. Clones that contracted from day 15 to 85 were balanced CD4/CD8, while later expanders leaned CD4+.

This clonotype was observed a handful of times. The target antigen is unknown. Germline V CDR1 and CDR2: SGHRS, YFSETQ. The CDR3 is 15 residues long. V lost 7 bases, J lost 6 bases, and 11 bases stayed unmatched. The 5'RACE method, run with constant-segment primers, produced TCR alpha and TCR beta cDNA libraries (carrying sample barcodes and UMIs). From the 5' RACE reads, TCRdb called clonotypes with MiXCR, one entry per CDR3 protein. Among 180,000 or so distinct CDR3 sequences, around 15% were seen once, and the ten largest hold about 2%. Sequenced sample: PBMCs or a T cell subset sorted from them (not recorded which). The receptor was derived from an adult woman who had mild COVID-19 (a few samples of this study predate the infection). Cell type and time point are not known. This chain joins TRBV5-1 and TRBJ2-2; TRBD1 matches at 8 bases. For the CDR3, the DNA is TGCGCCAGCGATCAGGGGGCGCCGGCGGCCGGGGAGCTGTTTTTT. It codes for CASDQGAPAAGELFF.